The T cell receptor beta chain under discussion was sequenced for a study of shared clonotypes between healthy human individuals. V lost 6 bases, J lost 8 bases, and 13 bases lay in between. Germline CDR1 and CDR2: SGHVT and SQSDAQ. The CDR3 consists of 12 residues. As for this clone: Its matching antigen is unknown.

Generated by immunoSEQ multiplex PCR, the TCRdb table keeps only in-frame clones and is missing some. The sample lists some 2 million clones; approximately 95% were seen once. Study-wide findings and caveats: It was the few donors that limited the genetic and exposure-history diversity represented.

The TCR comes from a man younger than 35 in good health. This chain joins TRBV7-4 and TRBJ1-2; D unresolved. The source material was naive CD4+ T cells sorted from blood. Subset denoted: CD45RA+ positively selected. CDR3 coding DNA: TGTGCCAGCAGTTTAACTGGGTGGGGCTACACCTTC. As protein: CASSLTGWGYTF.